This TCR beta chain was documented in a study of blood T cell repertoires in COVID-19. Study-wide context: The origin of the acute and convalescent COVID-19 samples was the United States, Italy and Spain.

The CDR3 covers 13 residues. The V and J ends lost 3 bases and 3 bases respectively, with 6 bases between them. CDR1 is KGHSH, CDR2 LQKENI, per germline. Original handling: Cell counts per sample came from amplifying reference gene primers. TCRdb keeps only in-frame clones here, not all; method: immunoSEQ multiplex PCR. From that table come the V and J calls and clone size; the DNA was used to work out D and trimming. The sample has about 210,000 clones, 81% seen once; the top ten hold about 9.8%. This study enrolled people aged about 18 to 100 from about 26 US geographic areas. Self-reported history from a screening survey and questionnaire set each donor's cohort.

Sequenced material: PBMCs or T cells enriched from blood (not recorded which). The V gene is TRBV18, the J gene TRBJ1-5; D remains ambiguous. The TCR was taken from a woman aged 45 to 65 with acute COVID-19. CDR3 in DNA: TGTGCCAGCTCACCCACAGACAATCAGCCCCAGCATTTT. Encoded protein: CASSPTDNQPQHF.